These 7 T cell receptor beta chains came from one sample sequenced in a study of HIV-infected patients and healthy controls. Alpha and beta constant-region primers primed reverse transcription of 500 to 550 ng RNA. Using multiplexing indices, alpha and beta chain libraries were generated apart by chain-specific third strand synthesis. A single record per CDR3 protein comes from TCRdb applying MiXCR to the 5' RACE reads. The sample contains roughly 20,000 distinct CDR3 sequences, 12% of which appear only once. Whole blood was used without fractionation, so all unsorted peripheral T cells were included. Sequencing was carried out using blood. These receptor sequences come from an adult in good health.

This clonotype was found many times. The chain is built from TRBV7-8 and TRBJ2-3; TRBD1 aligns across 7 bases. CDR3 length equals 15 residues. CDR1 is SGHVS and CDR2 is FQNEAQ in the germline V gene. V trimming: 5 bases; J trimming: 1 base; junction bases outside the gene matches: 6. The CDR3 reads CASSAQQGRTDTQYF. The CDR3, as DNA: TGTGCCAGCAGCGCCCAACAGGGGCGCACAGATACGCAGTATTTT.

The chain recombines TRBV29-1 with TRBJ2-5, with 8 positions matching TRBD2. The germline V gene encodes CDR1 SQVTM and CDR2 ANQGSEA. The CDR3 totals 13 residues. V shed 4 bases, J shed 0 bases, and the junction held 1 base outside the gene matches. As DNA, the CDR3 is TGCAGCGTTGCAGCGGGGGACCAAGAGACCCAGTACTTC. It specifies CSVAAGDQETQYF.

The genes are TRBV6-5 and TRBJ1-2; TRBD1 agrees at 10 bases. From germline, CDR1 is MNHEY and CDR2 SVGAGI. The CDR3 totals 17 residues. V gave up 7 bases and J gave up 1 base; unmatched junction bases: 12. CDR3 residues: CASMGNGQGVGNYGYTF. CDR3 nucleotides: TGTGCCAGCATGGGTAACGGACAGGGGGTCGGTAACTATGGCTACACCTTC.

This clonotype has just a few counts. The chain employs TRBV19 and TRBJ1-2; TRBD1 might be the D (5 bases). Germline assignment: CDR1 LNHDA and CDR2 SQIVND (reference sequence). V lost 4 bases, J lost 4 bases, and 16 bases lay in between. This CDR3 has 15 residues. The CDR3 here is CASSTRDGSFYGYTF. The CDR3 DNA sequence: TGTGCCAGTAGTACTAGGGACGGAAGTTTCTATGGCTACACCTTC.

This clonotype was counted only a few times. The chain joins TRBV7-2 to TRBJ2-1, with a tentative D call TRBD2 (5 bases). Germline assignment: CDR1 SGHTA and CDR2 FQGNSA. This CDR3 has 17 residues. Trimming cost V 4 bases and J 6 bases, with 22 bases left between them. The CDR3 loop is CASSSMITSSPGNEQFF. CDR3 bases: TGTGCCAGCAGCTCGATGATTACTAGTTCTCCGGGCAATGAGCAGTTCTTC. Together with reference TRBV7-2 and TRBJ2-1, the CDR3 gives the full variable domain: GAGVSQSPSNKVTEKGKDVELRCDPISGHTALYWYRQSLGQGLEFLIYFQGNSAPDKSGLPSDRFSAERTGGSVSTLTIQRTQQEDSAVYLCASSSMITSSPGNEQFFGPGTRLTVL.

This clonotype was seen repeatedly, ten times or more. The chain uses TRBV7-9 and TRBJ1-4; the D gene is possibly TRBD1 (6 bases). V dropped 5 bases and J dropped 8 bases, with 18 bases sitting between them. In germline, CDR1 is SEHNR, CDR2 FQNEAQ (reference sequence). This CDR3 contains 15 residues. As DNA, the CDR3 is TGTGCCAGCAGCCGAGGGGGACACTACATGGAAAAACTGTTTTTT. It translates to CASSRGGHYMEKLFF.

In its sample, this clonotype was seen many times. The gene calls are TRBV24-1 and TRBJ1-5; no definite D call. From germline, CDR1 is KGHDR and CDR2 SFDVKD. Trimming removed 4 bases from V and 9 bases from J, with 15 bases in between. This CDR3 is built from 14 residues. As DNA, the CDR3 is TGTGCCACCAGTGACAACGGGGATCTGAGGCCCCAGCATTTT. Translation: CATSDNGDLRPQHF.